The subject of this entry is one T cell receptor (beta chain). Its cognate antigen has yet to be identified. No base quality information exists; no much larger clone differs at one position. As encoded in the germline V gene, CDR1 is MDHEN while CDR2 is SYDVKM. V lost 2 bases and J lost 4 bases; the stretch between them is 12 bases long. Counted from cysteine to phenylalanine, this CDR3 has 14 amino acids. Only the CDR3 region is kept as DNA, spanning 42 bases read in frame from base 1. The sample belongs to a study of radiation and T cells in renal cell carcinoma (TCRdb year 2020). For the wider study: In total, approximately 53 samples, comprising approximately 25 tumors and approximately 27 peripheral blood samples, were subjected to TCR beta sequencing. The final blood draw took place at 4 weeks after radiation, the same time as nephrectomy. Across all 50 or so samples, around 4,000,000 unique CDR3 nucleotide sequences, encoding 2,658,974 unique CDR3 amino acid sequences, were identified. Summary of the overall study and its limitations: An increase in top tumor clonotypes in blood was observed from baseline to 2 weeks post-radiation, followed by contraction by 4 weeks, which was taken to suggest transient expansion of tumor-resident clones. Because pretreatment tumor biopsies were not available, the baseline intratumoral presence of clonotypes could not be determined. With a single-armed trial design, the study had no way to address how radiation dose or scheduling affects the TCR repertoire. Dynamics of the blood repertoire were not tracked past 4 weeks after treatment.

The time point label corresponds to: blood 4 weeks post-SBRT, at nephrectomy. The label giving this sample's treatment or condition can be read as: 15 Gy SBRT to primary tumor, nephrectomy 4 weeks later. Samples were obtained from a clinical trial, in which 15 Gy stereotactic body radiation therapy was delivered to primary renal cell carcinomas and nephrectomy was performed 4 weeks later. Serial peripheral blood from radiation-treated patients was sampled at baseline, 2 weeks and 4 weeks after SBRT to track tumor-enriched clonotypes. Renal cell carcinoma with clear cell pathology was present in all patients. The QIAamp DNA Blood Mini Kit (Qiagen) was used to prepare genomic DNA for TCR sequencing. Samples were included in the analyses only if all quality control checks were passed. TCR beta libraries were generated from genomic DNA with the immunoSEQ kit, following the manufacturer's recommendations. To prepare libraries, a first multiplex PCR with proprietary primers was run, followed by a second PCR that added unique barcodes, and a bead cleanup was done after each round. Each sample batch included a kit-provided positive control reaction and a negative control reaction. The final libraries were assessed on an Agilent 4200 TapeStation D1000 ScreenTape, pooled by volume, and quantified by qPCR. Sequencing ran on an Illumina NextSeq500 with a MidOutput 150-cycle cartridge, using 156 Read1 and 15 Index1 cycles with kit custom primers. The pooled library was loaded at approximately 0.98 pM with around 22% PhiX control spiked in. In the source study's methods: The vendor-processed data were analyzed in R, and a clonotype was defined as all T cells that share the same CDR3 nucleotide sequence. In the clone abundance analyses, frequencies were normalized to the 10,000 most abundant clones in each sample. Public T cell clones, averaging fewer than five per sample, were removed before analysis. An abundance difference of at least 32-fold between compartments was the criterion for calling clonotypes tumor-enriched or baseline blood-enriched. Clonotypes expanded or contracted between blood time points were identified with a beta-binomial differential abundance model. Similarity between tumor and blood repertoires was quantified using the Baroni-Urbani and Buser coefficient, and groups were compared with two-tailed Wilcoxon tests in R. TCRdb stores this immuneACCESS table with in-frame sequences only. Part of the clones is absent; in the studies checked, under half of the shortfall reflects unresolved V genes, and no reason is known for the rest. Clone size and V and J calls were adopted from that table, with D and trimming inferred from the DNA. A total of 130,000 to 150,000 clones appear in this sample, 86% of them only once. The top ten hold around a sixth of the sample.

This sequence originates from a woman aged 45-65 years with renal cell carcinoma. The specimen was blood, collected from a patient whose treatment included radiotherapy and nephrectomy. This chain joins TRBV28 to TRBJ2-7; the D segment is perhaps TRBD1 or TRBD2, each sharing 5 matched bases. The CDR3 protein sequence reads: CASSLRGEVYEQYF. The sequenced DNA is TGTGCCAGCAGTTTACGGGGCGAAGTATACGAGCAGTACTTC. Here the CDR3 is joined to the reference TRBV28 and TRBJ2-7 genes, and the full variable domain is: DVKVTQSSRYLVKRTGEKVFLECVQDMDHENMFWYRQDPGLGLRLIYFSYDVKMKEKGDIPEGYSVSREKKERFSLILESASTNQTSMYLCASSLRGEVYEQYFGPGTRLTVT.